These 31 T cell receptor beta chains came from one sample sequenced in a study of CD4 T cells in relation to SARS-CoV-2 and coronaviruses. Before the COVID-19 pandemic, during about 2010-2018, CD4+ T cells were taken from unexposed donors. CD4+ T cells were isolated from the cells after 10 days of culture. Sequenced by immunoSEQ multiplex PCR; TCRdb stores in-frame clones only, minus some. The profile shows some 23,000 clones, roughly four fifths of them singletons. Their target antigens are unknown. Sequenced material: CD4+ T cells from PBMCs, cultured in vitro. Every receptor here comes from a human donor in good health.

The chain couples TRBV2 to TRBJ1-1, with TRBD1 as a possible D gene (5 bases). This CDR3 region has 13 residues. Germline CDR1 SNHLY, CDR2 FYNNEI. Trimming took 2 bases from V and 5 from J, leaving 9 bases between them. The CDR3 nucleotides read TGTGCCAGCAGTGAAAGGGGACCGACTGAAGCTTTCTTT. Translating gives CASSERGPTEAFF.

This clone turned up a few times. The chain carries TRBV11-3 and TRBJ2-3, with unresolved D. V was shortened by 2 bases and J by 6 bases, with 6 bases between the two germline ends. Germline-derived CDR1 and CDR2 are SGHNT and YENEEA. CDR3 length: 12 amino acids. The CDR3 loop reads CASSLYPDTQYF. CDR3 coding DNA: TGTGCCAGCAGCTTATATCCGGATACGCAGTATTTT.

V is TRBV5-1 and J is TRBJ2-7; 12 bases match TRBD2. CDR1 and CDR2 (germline): SGHRS, YFSETQ. The ends lost 0 bases at V and 2 bases at J; junction bases unmatched: 9. The CDR3 is 18 residues long. The CDR3 region has the DNA TGCGCCAGCAGCTTGGCCCTAGCGGGAGGGCAGACAACCTACGAGCAGTACTTC. This sequence encodes CASSLALAGGQTTYEQYF.

The chain carries TRBV30 and TRBJ1-2; D is unresolved. The germline V gene encodes CDR1 GTSNPN and CDR2 SVGIG (reference sequence). V dropped 1 base and J dropped 4 bases, with 13 bases sitting between them. This CDR3 comprises 14 residues. CDR3 coding DNA: TGTGCCTGGAGTGCCGGAAGGGTTGGCTATGGCTACACCTTC. Its translation is CAWSAGRVGYGYTF. Complete variable domain (other parts from reference TRBV30 and TRBJ1-2): SQTIHQWPATLVQPVGSPLSLECTVEGTSNPNLYWYRQAAGRGLQLLFYSVGIGQISSEVPQNLSASRPQDRQFILSSKKLLLSDSGFYLCAWSAGRVGYGYTFGSGTRLTVV.

The chain recombines TRBV2 with TRBJ1-5, with a tentative D call TRBD1 (5 bases). Germline V gene data show CDR1 as SNHLY and CDR2 as FYNNEI. V was cut by 5 bases and J by 3 bases, with 14 bases left in between. This CDR3 is 15 amino acids long. The CDR3 here is CASSPGQLSNQPQHF. The CDR3 bases are TGTGCCAGCAGTCCCGGACAACTTTCCAATCAGCCCCAGCATTTT.

Only one count was recorded for this clone. CDR3 coding DNA: TGTGCCAGCAGTTACCCGGGACTAGCGGGAGATACGCAGTATTTT. Translated, it gives CASSYPGLAGDTQYF. The V gene is TRBV6-6, the J gene TRBJ2-3; 12 bases are shared with TRBD2. Trimming cost V 2 bases and J 5 bases; bases outside gene matches: 2. The CDR3 runs to 15 residues. In germline, CDR1 is MNHNY, CDR2 SVGAGI (reference sequence).

This clone is a singleton in its sample. The germline gene is not matched at one end of the junction; a read error may be the cause. CDR3 coding DNA: TGTGCTAGCAGCCCCGGGGTAGCGGGAGTAGATGAGCAGTTCTTC. This sequence encodes CASSPGVAGVDEQFF. The chain carries TRBV7-7 and TRBJ2-1; 9 positions match TRBD2. Looked up from germline, CDR1 is SSHAT and CDR2 is FNYEAQ (reference sequence). The length of the CDR3 is 15 residues.

The V call is TRBV11-1, the J call TRBJ2-2; D uncertain. The germline V and J ends were trimmed by 6 bases and 4 bases, with 6 bases remaining between them. Looked up from germline, CDR1 is SGHAT and CDR2 is FQDESV (reference sequence). CDR3 size: 12 residues. CDR3 nucleotide sequence: TGTGCCAGCAGAACGGGCACCGGGGAGCTGTTTTTT. The encoded protein is CASRTGTGELFF.

This sequence joins TRBV6-5 and TRBJ1-3, with no clear D. The CDR3 runs 14 residues. Trimming removed 7 bases from V and 1 base from J, with 11 bases in between. From germline, CDR1 is MNHEY and CDR2 SVGAGI. The CDR3 coding sequence is TGTGCCAGCAATCTGGGCGGTTCTGGAAACACCATATATTTT. It encodes CASNLGGSGNTIYF.

This sequence joins TRBV3-1 (or the pseudogene TRBV3-2) and TRBJ1-4; D is uncertain. With 2 bases removed from V and 5 bases from J, the gap between germline ends came to 3 bases. The CDR3 runs 12 residues. The V gene's germline CDR1 is LGHDT and CDR2 YNNKEL (reference sequence). The CDR3: CASSQLNEKLFF. CDR3 DNA sequence: TGTGCCAGCAGCCAACTGAATGAAAAACTGTTTTTT.

For the CDR3, the DNA is TGTGCCAGCAGCAGCGGACAGGCCGCGAACACTGAAGCTTTCTTT. Protein sequence: CASSSGQAANTEAFF. This chain uses TRBV21-1 with TRBJ1-1; TRBD1 is the table's D call and was not checked against the DNA. TRBV21-1 is noted as a pseudogene. The CDR3 sequence is 15 residues long.

This chain joins TRBV11-2 and TRBJ1-2; D call uncertain. The CDR3 runs 16 residues. Germline CDR1 reads SGHAT; CDR2 reads FQNNGV. Trimming cost V 1 base and J 5 bases, with 17 bases left between them. CDR3 bases: TGTGCCAGCAGCTTAGGTTATGGGGTTGGGTCTTATGGCTACACCTTC. This codes for CASSLGYGVGSYGYTF. Full variable domain (rest looked up from reference TRBV11-2 and TRBJ1-2): EAGVAQSPRYKIIEKRQSVAFWCNPISGHATLYWYQQILGQGPKLLIQFQNNGVVDDSQLPKDRFSAERLKGVDSTLKIQPAKLEDSAVYLCASSLGYGVGSYGYTFGSGTRLTVV.

The chain uses TRBV7-9 and TRBJ2-1, with D possibly TRBD1 on 6 matching bases. V gave up 3 bases and J gave up 7 bases, with 7 bases separating them. Looked up from germline, CDR1 is SEHNR and CDR2 is FQNEAQ (reference sequence). The CDR3 loop spans 12 amino acids. CDR3: CASSFGQNEQFF. In DNA, the CDR3 is TGTGCCAGCAGCTTTGGACAGAATGAGCAGTTCTTC.

The rearrangement uses TRBV7-2 and TRBJ2-5, with 9 bases fitting TRBD1. The length of the CDR3 is 17 residues. Germline CDR1 is SGHTA and CDR2 is FQGNSA. V lost 5 bases and J lost 6; bases outside the gene matches: 16. DNA for the CDR3: TGTGCCAGCAGCCAGACTTGGGGACAGGGCCCGGGAAAGACCCAGTACTTC. Translating gives CASSQTWGQGPGKTQYF.

This clone showed up just a few times. The genes are TRBV5-3 and TRBJ2-5; D gene unclear. TRBV5-3 is assigned to the ORF class and has an uncertain function. The V end was cut by 2 bases, the J end by 7 bases, with 3 bases between. CDR3 length: 10 amino acids. The CDR3, as DNA: TGTGCCAGAAGCTTTGTGACCCAGTACTTC. Protein: CARSFVTQYF.

The chain uses TRBV9 and TRBJ2-2, with D perhaps TRBD2 (6 bases). Deletions cut 0 bases from V and 0 bases from J, with 6 bases between. Germline-derived CDR1 and CDR2 are SGDLS and YYNGEE. This CDR3 spans 15 amino acids. The CDR3 loop is CASSVGGANTGELFF. The CDR3 region has the DNA TGTGCCAGCAGCGTAGGGGGGGCGAACACCGGGGAGCTGTTTTTT.

The chain carries TRBV7-9 and TRBJ2-2; tentatively, D is TRBD2 (6 bases). V lost 7 bases and J 6 bases, leaving 12 bases between the germline ends. The CDR3 has 13 amino acids. In germline, CDR1 is SEHNR, CDR2 FQNEAQ (reference sequence). The CDR3 DNA sequence: TGTGCCAGCACCCCACCGGGGGCCGGGGAGCTGTTTTTT. Encoded protein: CASTPPGAGELFF.

The genes are TRBV9 and TRBJ2-1, with D uncertain. Germline CDR1 SGDLS, CDR2 YYNGEE. CDR3 size: 13 residues. The germline V and J ends were trimmed by 4 bases and 8 bases, with 13 bases remaining between them. The CDR3 DNA follows: TGTGCCAGCAGCCCGTCCGCTAGGGATGAGCAGTTCTTC. It yields the protein CASSPSARDEQFF.

The CDR3 DNA reads TGTGCCAGTAGGGGACAGGGGGCGCTTGGGGCCAACGTCCTGACTTTC. Translation: CASRGQGALGANVLTF. The V gene is TRBV19, the J gene TRBJ2-6; 12 bases are a match to TRBD1. The length of the CDR3 is 16 residues. Unmatched junction bases numbered 3, after V lost 6 bases and J lost 3 bases. Germline CDR1 is LNHDA and CDR2 is SQIVND (reference sequence).

The chain recombines TRBV6-6 with TRBJ1-6; perhaps TRBD1 as D (5 bases). The CDR3 runs to 17 residues. Trimming removed 5 bases at V and 1 base at J, with 15 bases between. Germline V gene sequence: CDR1 MNHNY, CDR2 SVGAGI (reference sequence). Here the CDR3 reads CASSPRDSRSYNSPLHF. Written as DNA, the CDR3 is TGTGCCAGCAGTCCTCGGGACTCCAGGTCCTATAATTCACCCCTCCACTTT.

The chain joins TRBV2 to TRBJ1-2; D might be TRBD1 (5 bases). Germline CDR1 reads SNHLY; CDR2 reads FYNNEI. V was shortened by 0 bases and J by 7 bases, with 12 bases between the two germline ends. The CDR3 consists of 14 residues. In DNA, the CDR3 is TGTGCCAGCAGTGAAGCGGGACGGCTACTTGGCTACACCTTC. Protein sequence: CASSEAGRLLGYTF.

The chain has TRBV7-2 and TRBJ2-2, with a tentative D call TRBD1 (5 bases). V lost 4 bases, J lost 1 base, and 13 bases lay in between. The CDR3 consists of 16 residues. Germline values: CDR1 SGHTA, CDR2 FQGNSA. The CDR3 protein is CASSSQVVQNTGELFF. The CDR3 nucleotides are TGTGCCAGCAGCTCACAGGTAGTTCAGAACACCGGGGAGCTGTTTTTT.

This chain connects TRBV7-2 to TRBJ2-2; D call uncertain. With 5 bases removed from V and 0 bases from J, the gap between germline ends came to 10 bases. Germline CDR1 and CDR2: SGHTA and FQGNSA. The CDR3 covers 15 residues. The CDR3: CASSTGSANTGELFF. The DNA of the CDR3 is TGTGCCAGCAGCACCGGTTCAGCGAACACCGGGGAGCTGTTTTTT. Looking up the rest from reference TRBV7-2 and TRBJ2-2 gives the full variable domain: GAGVSQSPSNKVTEKGKDVELRCDPISGHTALYWYRQSLGQGLEFLIYFQGNSAPDKSGLPSDRFSAERTGGSVSTLTIQRTQQEDSAVYLCASSTGSANTGELFFGEGSRLTVL.

The CDR3 reads CASSGGTPSTDTQYF. DNA for the CDR3: TGTGCCAGCTCAGGCGGGACACCAAGCACAGATACGCAGTATTTT. The chain employs TRBV18 and TRBJ2-3; either TRBD1 or TRBD2 may supply D (6 bases each). CDR1 KGHSH and CDR2 LQKENI come from the germline V gene. V was trimmed by 5 bases and J by 0 bases, leaving 12 bases between them. The CDR3 has 15 residues.

J is TRBJ1-2 and V is TRBV6-2 or TRBV6-3, with 10 bases identical to TRBD1. The junction had 1 base not matched to a gene; V was cut back by 2 bases and J by 4 bases. The CDR3 loop spans 14 amino acids. Germline V lookup: CDR1 MNHEY, CDR2 SVGEGT. The DNA of the CDR3 is TGTGCCAGCAGTTACGGGACAGGGGCCTATGGCTACACCTTC. It is translated as CASSYGTGAYGYTF.

The gene calls are TRBV6-2 or TRBV6-3 and TRBJ2-3; 9 bases agree with TRBD2. This CDR3 spans 20 amino acids. J was trimmed by 5 bases and V by 4 bases; bases with no gene match: 22. Per the germline V gene, CDR1 is MNHEY and CDR2 is SVGEGT. This CDR3 is CASSSWGMTAGAGGKDTQYF. CDR3 DNA sequence: TGTGCCAGCAGTTCATGGGGGATGACTGCCGGAGCGGGGGGAAAAGATACGCAGTATTTT.

The chain has TRBV6-2 or TRBV6-3 and TRBJ1-3, with unresolved D. Trimming took 6 bases from V and 4 from J, leaving 13 bases between them. The CDR3 is 14 residues long. The V gene's germline CDR1 is MNHEY and CDR2 SVGEGT. The CDR3 DNA reads as TGTGCCAGCAGCCAAGGTATTACCGGAAACACCATATATTTT. This gives the protein CASSQGITGNTIYF.

Only one count was recorded for this clone. The genes are TRBV21-1 and TRBJ2-5; the D call of TRBD2 is as the table states it, not checked on the DNA. TRBV21-1 is marked as a pseudogene. The CDR3 spans 21 residues. The CDR3 reads CASSKTKTPGLAGGIQETQYF. The CDR3 DNA reads as TGTGCCAGCAGCAAAACCAAAACGCCCGGACTAGCGGGGGGGATCCAAGAGACCCAGTACTTC.

The chain links TRBV21-1 to TRBJ1-1. TRBV21-1 is reported as a pseudogene. The CDR3 sequence is 14 residues long. The CDR3 here is CASPHLPPSPEAFF. In nucleotides, the CDR3 is TGTGCCAGCCCCCACTTACCACCGTCCCCTGAAGCTTTCTTT.

This chain joins TRBV11-2 and TRBJ2-3; D could derive from TRBD1 or TRBD2 (6 bases each). Trimming stripped 5 bases from V and 0 bases from J, with 15 bases between. Germline V lookup: CDR1 SGHAT, CDR2 FQNNGV. The CDR3 spans 16 residues. The CDR3 region has the DNA TGTGCCAGCAGCCCCCTGGGGGGCGGGAGCACAGATACGCAGTATTTT. Amino acid sequence: CASSPLGGGSTDTQYF. Together with reference TRBV11-2 and TRBJ2-3, the CDR3 gives the full variable domain: EAGVAQSPRYKIIEKRQSVAFWCNPISGHATLYWYQQILGQGPKLLIQFQNNGVVDDSQLPKDRFSAERLKGVDSTLKIQPAKLEDSAVYLCASSPLGGGSTDTQYFGPGTRLTVL.

Note on this clone: Other nucleotide sequences in the sample specify the same CDR3. The genes are TRBV2 and TRBJ2-7; a possible D gene is TRBD1 (5 bases). This CDR3 region has 12 residues. Trimming stripped 6 bases from V and 2 bases from J, with 8 bases between. From germline, CDR1 is SNHLY and CDR2 FYNNEI. The CDR3 spells CASRGAAYEQYF. CDR3 bases: TGTGCCAGCAGAGGGGCAGCCTACGAGCAGTACTTC.